These 4 T cell receptor beta chains share one sample of origin, sequenced in a study of CD8 T cells in Susac syndrome. RNA in amounts of roughly 0.45 to 1 ug was reverse transcribed with random hexamers. MiXCR, applied by TCRdb to the immunoSEQ multiplex PCR reads, yields one record per CDR3 protein. The table has about 210,000 distinct CDR3 sequences, approximately 94% seen once. Material: CD4+ T cells from PBMCs. All receptors come from a human donor with Susac syndrome.

The chain combines TRBV20-1 with TRBJ2-5; D is ambiguous. Germline V gene data show CDR1 as DFQATT and CDR2 as SNEGSKA (reference sequence). Trimming stripped 6 bases from V and 1 base from J, with 9 bases between. The CDR3 covers 12 residues. CDR3 coding DNA: TGCAGTGCCAATACCATCCAAGAGACCCAGTACTTC. Its translation: CSANTIQETQYF.

The rearrangement links TRBV18 to TRBJ1-2, with D hard to call. Trimming left V 0 bases short and J 1 base short, with 9 bases between. CDR1 KGHSH and CDR2 LQKENI come from the germline V gene. The length of the CDR3 is 15 residues. The CDR3 DNA is TGTGCCAGCTCACCACCGTTAGGTATTAACTATGGCTACACCTTC. Its translation is CASSPPLGINYGYTF. The full variable domain, completed using reference TRBV18 and TRBJ1-2, is NAGVMQNPRHLVRRRGQEARLRCSPMKGHSHVYWYRQLPEEGLKFMVYLQKENIIDESGMPKERFSAEFPKEGPSILRIQQVVRGDSAAYFCASSPPLGINYGYTFGSGTRLTVV.

This chain links TRBV6-2 or TRBV6-3 with TRBJ1-1; possibly TRBD1 for D (5 bases). The V and J ends lost 2 bases and 10 bases respectively, with 14 bases between them. CDR3 length: 13 amino acids. Germline CDR1 and CDR2: MNHEY and SVGEGT. The CDR3 region has the DNA TGTGCCAGCAGTTACACGGAGTTGGGGGGAGCTTTCTTT. Translation: CASSYTELGGAFF.

The chain combines TRBV20-1 with TRBJ2-7; D call uncertain. Germline V gene lookup returns CDR1 DFQATT and CDR2 SNEGSKA (reference sequence). The length of the CDR3 is 12 residues. Trimming pared 1 base from V and 3 bases from J, leaving 7 bases between. CDR3 bases: TGCAGTGCTAGAGGGTTGAACTACGAGCAGTACTTC. It is translated as CSARGLNYEQYF.